This TCR beta chain stems from a study of tumor and adjacent non-tumor tissue in lung cancer. RNA was extracted from bulk tissue without any cell sorting. This non-tumor lung sample came from over 3 cm beyond the tumor edge. This clonotype qualifies as large. A modified ARM-PCR protocol with three rounds of nested PCR amplified TCRbeta. A single record per CDR3 protein comes from TCRdb applying MiXCR to the multiplex PCR reads. Of around 75,000 distinct CDR3 sequences in the sample, around 70% were seen once. V lost 7 bases and J 1 base, leaving 16 bases between the germline ends. The germline V gene encodes CDR1 MNHNS and CDR2 SASEGT. The CDR3 length is 16 residues.

Sequenced material: distant non-tumor lung tissue. This receptor was identified in a woman aged 45-60 years with non-small cell lung cancer. The chain carries TRBV6-1 and TRBJ2-2, with a possible D match to TRBD1 (5 bases). CDR3 bases: TGTGCCAGCATGCGGTTTTCGACAGTGAACACCGGGGAGCTGTTTTTT. Its protein is CASMRFSTVNTGELFF.